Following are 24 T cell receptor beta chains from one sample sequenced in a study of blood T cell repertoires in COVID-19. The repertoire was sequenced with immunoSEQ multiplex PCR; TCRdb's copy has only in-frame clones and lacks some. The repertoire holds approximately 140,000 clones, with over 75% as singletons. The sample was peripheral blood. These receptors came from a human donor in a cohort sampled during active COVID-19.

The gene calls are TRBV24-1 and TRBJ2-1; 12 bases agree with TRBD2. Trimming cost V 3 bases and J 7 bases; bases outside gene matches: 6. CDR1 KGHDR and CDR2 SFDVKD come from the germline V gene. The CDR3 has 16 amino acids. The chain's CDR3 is CATSDHTSGRRNEQFF. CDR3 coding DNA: TGTGCCACCAGTGATCATACTAGCGGGAGGAGGAATGAGCAGTTCTTC.

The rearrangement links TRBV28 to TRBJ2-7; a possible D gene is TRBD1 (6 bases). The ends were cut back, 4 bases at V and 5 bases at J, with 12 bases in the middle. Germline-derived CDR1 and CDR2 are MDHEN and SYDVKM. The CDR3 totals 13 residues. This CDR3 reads CASSSEGVDEQYF. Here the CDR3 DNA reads TGTGCCAGCAGTTCCGAGGGGGTTGACGAGCAGTACTTC.

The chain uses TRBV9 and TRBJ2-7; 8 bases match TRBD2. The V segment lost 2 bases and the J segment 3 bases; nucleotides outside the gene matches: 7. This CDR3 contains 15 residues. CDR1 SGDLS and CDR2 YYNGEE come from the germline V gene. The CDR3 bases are TGTGCCAGCAGCGTCACCGGGACTAGAGGCTACGAGCAGTACTTC. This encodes CASSVTGTRGYEQYF. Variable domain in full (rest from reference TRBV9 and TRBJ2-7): DSGVTQTPKHLITATGQRVTLRCSPRSGDLSVYWYQQSLDQGLQFLIQYYNGEERAKGNILERFSAQQFPDLHSELNLSSLELGDSALYFCASSVTGTRGYEQYFGPGTRLTVT.

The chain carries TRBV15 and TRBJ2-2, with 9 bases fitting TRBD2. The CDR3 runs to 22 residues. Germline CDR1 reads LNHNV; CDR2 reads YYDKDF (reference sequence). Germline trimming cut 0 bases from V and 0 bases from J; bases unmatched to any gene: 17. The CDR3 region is CATSRDKRSWLAGSPNTGELFF. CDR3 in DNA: TGTGCCACCAGCAGAGATAAACGCAGTTGGCTAGCGGGATCCCCGAACACCGGGGAGCTGTTTTTT. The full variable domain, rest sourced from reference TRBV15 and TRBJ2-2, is DAMVIQNPRYQVTQFGKPVTLSCSQTLNHNVMYWYQQKSSQAPKLLFHYYDKDFNNEADTPDNFQSRRPNTSFCFLDIRSPGLGDTAMYLCATSRDKRSWLAGSPNTGELFFGEGSRLTVL.

The CDR3 sequence is CASSRPGQDNYGYTF. CDR3 DNA sequence: TGTGCCAGCAGCCGCCCCGGACAGGATAACTATGGCTACACCTTC. The chain employs TRBV28 and TRBJ1-2; 7 nucleotides match TRBD1. V dropped 6 bases and J dropped 1; count of bases not matched to a gene: 8. Germline loops: CDR1 MDHEN, CDR2 SYDVKM. The CDR3 contains 15 residues.

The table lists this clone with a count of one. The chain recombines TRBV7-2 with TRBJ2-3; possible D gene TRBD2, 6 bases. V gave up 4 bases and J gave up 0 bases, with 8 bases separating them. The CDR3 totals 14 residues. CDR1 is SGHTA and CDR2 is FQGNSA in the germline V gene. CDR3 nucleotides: TGTGCCAGCAGCTATAGCGGAAGCACAGATACGCAGTATTTT. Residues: CASSYSGSTDTQYF.

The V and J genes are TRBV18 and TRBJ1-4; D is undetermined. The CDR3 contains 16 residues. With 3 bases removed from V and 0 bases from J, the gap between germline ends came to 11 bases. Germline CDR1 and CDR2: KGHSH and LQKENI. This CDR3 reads CASSPQIAATNEKLFF. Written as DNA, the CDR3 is TGTGCCAGCTCACCCCAGATCGCCGCAACTAATGAAAAACTGTTTTTT.

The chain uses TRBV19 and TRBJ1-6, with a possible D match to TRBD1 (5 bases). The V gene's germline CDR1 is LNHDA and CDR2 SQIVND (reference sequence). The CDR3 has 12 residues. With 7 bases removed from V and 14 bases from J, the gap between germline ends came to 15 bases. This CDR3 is CASNPGGRALHF. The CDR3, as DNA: TGTGCCAGTAACCCGGGGGGGAGGGCCCTCCACTTT. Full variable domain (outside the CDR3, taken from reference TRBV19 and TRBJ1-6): DGGITQSPKYLFRKEGQNVTLSCEQNLNHDAMYWYRQDPGQGLRLIYYSQIVNDFQKGDIAEGYSVSREKKESFPLTVTSAQKNPTAFYLCASNPGGRALHFGNGTRLTVT.

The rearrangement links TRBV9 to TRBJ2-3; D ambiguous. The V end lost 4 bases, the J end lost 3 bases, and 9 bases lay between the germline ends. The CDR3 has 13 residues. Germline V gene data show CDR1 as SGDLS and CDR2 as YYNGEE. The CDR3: CASSTSRTDTQYF. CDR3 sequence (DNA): TGTGCCAGCAGCACCTCTAGGACAGATACGCAGTATTTT.

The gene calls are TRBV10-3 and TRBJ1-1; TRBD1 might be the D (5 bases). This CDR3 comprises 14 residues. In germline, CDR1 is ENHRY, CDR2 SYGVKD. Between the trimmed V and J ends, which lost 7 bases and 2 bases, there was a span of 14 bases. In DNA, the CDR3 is TGTGCCATCAAAGGCGGGGGAGGAAACACTGAAGCTTTCTTT. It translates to CAIKGGGGNTEAFF.

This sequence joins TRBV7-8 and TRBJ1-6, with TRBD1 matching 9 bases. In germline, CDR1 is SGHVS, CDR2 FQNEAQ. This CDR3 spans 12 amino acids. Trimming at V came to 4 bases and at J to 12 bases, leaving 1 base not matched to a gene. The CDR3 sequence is CASSSDRGPLHF. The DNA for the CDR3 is TGTGCCAGCAGCTCGGACAGGGGACCCCTCCACTTT. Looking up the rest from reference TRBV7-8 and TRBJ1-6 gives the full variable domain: GAGVSQSPRYKVAKRGQDVALRCDPISGHVSLFWYQQALGQGPEFLTYFQNEAQLDKSGLPSDRFFAERPEGSVSTLKIQRTQQEDSAVYLCASSSDRGPLHFGNGTRLTVT.

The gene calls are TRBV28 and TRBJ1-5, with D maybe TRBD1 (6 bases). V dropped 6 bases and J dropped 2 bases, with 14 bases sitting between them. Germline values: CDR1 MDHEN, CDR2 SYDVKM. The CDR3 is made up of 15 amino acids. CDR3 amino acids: CASSFGGAGNQPQHF. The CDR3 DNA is TGTGCCAGCAGCTTTGGGGGGGCCGGCAATCAGCCCCAGCATTTT.

For the CDR3, the DNA is TGTGCCACAACCACAGGGGGCGAAGGGAACACTGAAGCTTTCTTT. Translating it yields CATTTGGEGNTEAFF. V gene TRBV28 combines with J gene TRBJ1-1, with TRBD1 matching 9 bases. The CDR3 runs to 15 residues. J lost 1 base, V lost 10 bases, and 10 bases had no gene match. The germline CDR1 and CDR2 sequences are MDHEN and SYDVKM. The variable domain in full, completed from reference TRBV28 and TRBJ1-1, reads DVKVTQSSRYLVKRTGEKVFLECVQDMDHENMFWYRQDPGLGLRLIYFSYDVKMKEKGDIPEGYSVSREKKERFSLILESASTNQTSMYLCATTTGGEGNTEAFFGQGTRLTVV.

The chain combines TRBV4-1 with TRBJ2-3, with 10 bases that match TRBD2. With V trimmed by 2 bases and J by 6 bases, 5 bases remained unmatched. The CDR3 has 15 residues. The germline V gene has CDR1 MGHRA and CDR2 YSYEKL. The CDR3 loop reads CASSQRLAGADTQYF. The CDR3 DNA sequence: TGCGCCAGCAGCCAAAGGCTAGCGGGAGCGGATACGCAGTATTTT.

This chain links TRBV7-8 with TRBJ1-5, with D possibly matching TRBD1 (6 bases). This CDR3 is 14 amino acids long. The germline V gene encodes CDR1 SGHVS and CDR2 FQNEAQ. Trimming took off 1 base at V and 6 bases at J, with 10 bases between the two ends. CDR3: CASSLDRAAQPQHF. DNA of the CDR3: TGTGCCAGCAGCTTAGACAGGGCGGCTCAGCCCCAGCATTTT.

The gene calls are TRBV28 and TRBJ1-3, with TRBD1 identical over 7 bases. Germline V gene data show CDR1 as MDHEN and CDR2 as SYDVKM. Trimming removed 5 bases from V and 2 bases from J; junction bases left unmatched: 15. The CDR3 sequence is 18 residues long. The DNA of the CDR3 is TGTGCCAGCAGTCTATCAATTACTCACAGGGGCACTGGAAACACCATATATTTT. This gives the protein CASSLSITHRGTGNTIYF.

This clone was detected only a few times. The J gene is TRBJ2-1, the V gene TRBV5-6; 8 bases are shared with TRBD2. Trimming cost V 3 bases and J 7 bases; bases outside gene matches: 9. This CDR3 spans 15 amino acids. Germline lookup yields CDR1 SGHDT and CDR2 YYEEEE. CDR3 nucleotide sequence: TGTGCCAGCAGCTCGACGGGAGGGCCTTTAAATGAGCAGTTCTTC. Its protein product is CASSSTGGPLNEQFF.

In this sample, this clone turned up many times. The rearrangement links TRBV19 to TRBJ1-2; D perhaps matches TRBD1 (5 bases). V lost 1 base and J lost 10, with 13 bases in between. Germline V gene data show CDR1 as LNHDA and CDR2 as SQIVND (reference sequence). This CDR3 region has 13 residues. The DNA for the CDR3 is TGTGCCAGTAGTATAGCTCTTACGACAGACTACACCTTC. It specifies CASSIALTTDYTF.

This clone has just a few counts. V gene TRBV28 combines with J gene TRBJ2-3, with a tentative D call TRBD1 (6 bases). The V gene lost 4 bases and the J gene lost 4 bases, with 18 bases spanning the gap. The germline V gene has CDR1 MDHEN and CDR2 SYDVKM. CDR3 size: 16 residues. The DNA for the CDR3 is TGTGCCAGCAGTTCCCCCCAGGGGCAGGGCGCAGATACGCAGTATTTT. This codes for CASSSPQGQGADTQYF. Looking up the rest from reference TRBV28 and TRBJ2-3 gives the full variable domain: DVKVTQSSRYLVKRTGEKVFLECVQDMDHENMFWYRQDPGLGLRLIYFSYDVKMKEKGDIPEGYSVSREKKERFSLILESASTNQTSMYLCASSSPQGQGADTQYFGPGTRLTVL.

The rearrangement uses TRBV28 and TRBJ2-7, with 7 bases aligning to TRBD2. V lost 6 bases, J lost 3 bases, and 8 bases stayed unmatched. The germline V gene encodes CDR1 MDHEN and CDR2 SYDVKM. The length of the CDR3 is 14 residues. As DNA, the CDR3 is TGTGCCAGCAGACTTAGCGGGTTTAGCTACGAGCAGTACTTC. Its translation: CASRLSGFSYEQYF.

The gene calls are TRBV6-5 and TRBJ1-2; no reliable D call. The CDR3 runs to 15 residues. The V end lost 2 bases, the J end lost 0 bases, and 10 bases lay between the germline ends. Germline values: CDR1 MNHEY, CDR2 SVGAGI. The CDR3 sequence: CASSYGRGANYGYTF. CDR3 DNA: TGTGCCAGCAGTTACGGGCGGGGAGCTAACTATGGCTACACCTTC.

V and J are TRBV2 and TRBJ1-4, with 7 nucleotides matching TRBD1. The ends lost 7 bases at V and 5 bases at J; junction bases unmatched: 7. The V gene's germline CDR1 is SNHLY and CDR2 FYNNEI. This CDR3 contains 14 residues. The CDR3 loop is CASISDRHNEKLFF. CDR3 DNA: TGTGCCAGCATATCGGACAGGCACAATGAAAAACTGTTTTTT.

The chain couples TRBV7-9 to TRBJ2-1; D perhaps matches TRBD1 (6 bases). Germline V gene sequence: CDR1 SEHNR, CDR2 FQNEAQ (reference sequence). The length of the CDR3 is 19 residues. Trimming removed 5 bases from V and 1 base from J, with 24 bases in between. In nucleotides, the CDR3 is TGTGCCAGCAGCCCCCGTATCGGGACACCCTTACTTTCCTACAATGAGCAGTTCTTC. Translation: CASSPRIGTPLLSYNEQFF.

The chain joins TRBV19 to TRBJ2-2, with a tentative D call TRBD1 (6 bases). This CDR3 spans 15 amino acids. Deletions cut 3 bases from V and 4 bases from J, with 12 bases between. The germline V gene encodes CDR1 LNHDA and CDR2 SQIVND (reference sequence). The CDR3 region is CASSIGGMPTGELFF. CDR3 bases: TGTGCCAGTAGTATTGGGGGCATGCCCACCGGGGAGCTGTTTTTT.